This T cell receptor beta chain was sequenced in a study of shared clonotypes between healthy human individuals. Findings and caveats of the study: Estimated clonotype richness was generally higher in naive than memory subsets. Compared with clonotypes that all four donors shared, non-shared clonotypes had lower generation probabilities. Large depth notwithstanding, sorted-subset sequencing proved incomplete by rarefaction.

The study drew all its donors from Caucasian adults living in Nashville, Tennessee. Profiling relied on immunoSEQ multiplex PCR, and the TCRdb table lists in-frame clones only, not all of them. The sample comprises 850,000 to 1,100,000 clones, around three quarters of which are singletons, and 0.89% rests with the top ten. This CDR3 spans 13 amino acids. V lost 5 bases and J 1 base, leaving 7 bases between the germline ends. CDR1 SGHAT and CDR2 FQNNGV come from the germline V gene. On this clone itself: Its target is not known.

This receptor was identified in a young man in good health. Some clones in this sample may be carry-over from other donors' samples. Sequencing used memory CD4+ T cells from PBMCs. Subset reported: CD45RA-negative fraction. The chain has TRBV11-2 and TRBJ2-3, with D unresolved. The CDR3 spells CASSHSGTDTQYF. The CDR3 coding sequence is TGTGCCAGCAGCCACTCCGGCACAGATACGCAGTATTTT.